The 21 T cell receptor beta chains in this list originate from one sample, sequenced in a study of cytomegalovirus exposure and HLA in healthy donors (dated by TCRdb to about 2017). The library was prepared using the immunoSEQ multiplex PCR assay. A mixture of 60 forward primers for TCR Vbeta segments and 13 reverse primers for TCR Jbeta segments was used in the multiplex PCR. The source is immuneACCESS, and TCRdb retained only in-frame sequences with V and J called. Part of the clones is not carried over; for the studies checked, unresolved V genes explain less than half of this, and the remainder is unexplained. The sample table lists some 120,000 clones, 75% to 90% of them with a count of one. The ten largest clones represent approximately 10% of the sample. Sequencing input: PBMCs. The receptors come from a man aged 25-45 years in good health and CMV-seropositive.

This clone showed up just once. The chain employs TRBV4-1 and TRBJ1-1, with TRBD1 as a possible D gene (6 bases). Germline V gene lookup returns CDR1 MGHRA and CDR2 YSYEKL. The CDR3 extends over 14 amino acids. V was clipped by 4 bases and J by 0 bases, with 9 bases between them. In DNA, the CDR3 is TGCGCCAGCAGCCGGGGACAAATGAACACTGAAGCTTTCTTT. Translation: CASSRGQMNTEAFF.

The genes are TRBV10-2 and TRBJ2-5; 10 bases are shared with TRBD1. J lost 5 bases, V lost 6 bases, and 3 bases had no gene match. CDR1 is WSHSY and CDR2 is SAAADI in the germline V gene. This CDR3 has 13 residues. CDR3 region: CASRDRGWETQYF. The DNA for the CDR3 is TGCGCCAGCAGGGACAGGGGGTGGGAGACCCAGTACTTC.

The chain couples TRBV6-1 to TRBJ1-1; D ambiguous. The CDR3 length is 15 residues. Germline loops: CDR1 MNHNS, CDR2 SASEGT. V was clipped by 2 bases and J by 5 bases, with 15 bases between them. The CDR3: CASSELEAGRTEAFF. The CDR3 bases are TGTGCCAGCAGTGAATTGGAGGCAGGAAGAACTGAAGCTTTCTTT.

The chain employs TRBV19 and TRBJ1-6; the D gene is possibly TRBD1 (6 bases). Per the germline V gene, CDR1 is LNHDA and CDR2 is SQIVND (reference sequence). This CDR3 region has 16 residues. Trimming left V 2 bases short and J 4 bases short, with 12 bases between. The CDR3 reads CASSIYSGDYNSPLHF. CDR3 in DNA: TGTGCCAGTAGTATATATTCAGGGGATTATAATTCACCCCTCCACTTT.

This chain uses TRBV9 with TRBJ2-7; D is ambiguous. V lost 4 bases, J lost 4 bases, and 15 bases lay in between. CDR1 is SGDLS and CDR2 is YYNGEE in the germline V gene. The CDR3 totals 14 residues. The DNA for the CDR3 is TGTGCCAGCAGCCCTAACGGCCGGAGATACGAGCAGTACTTC. This codes for CASSPNGRRYEQYF. The variable domain in full, with the rest retrieved from reference TRBV9 and TRBJ2-7, is DSGVTQTPKHLITATGQRVTLRCSPRSGDLSVYWYQQSLDQGLQFLIQYYNGEERAKGNILERFSAQQFPDLHSELNLSSLELGDSALYFCASSPNGRRYEQYFGPGTRLTVT.

This clone was found a few times. This chain uses TRBV27 with TRBJ2-7; no clear D. This CDR3 is 14 amino acids long. Trimming stripped 5 bases from V and 2 bases from J, with 13 bases between. Germline CDR1 is MNHEY and CDR2 is SMNVEV (reference sequence). The CDR3 region has the DNA TGTGCCAGCAGTAGCCGGGTTGCACCCTACGAGCAGTACTTC. It specifies CASSSRVAPYEQYF.

V and J are TRBV19 and TRBJ1-6, with D perhaps matching TRBD1 (6 bases). Germline V gene sequence: CDR1 LNHDA, CDR2 SQIVND (reference sequence). CDR3 length: 15 residues. V dropped 4 bases and J dropped 14 bases, with 21 bases sitting between them. The chain's CDR3 is CASSKYRDDLMSLHF. CDR3 nucleotide sequence: TGTGCCAGTAGTAAGTACAGGGACGACCTAATGTCCCTCCACTTT.

This clone appeared once. V gene TRBV2 combines with J gene TRBJ2-3; D is unresolved. From germline, CDR1 is SNHLY and CDR2 FYNNEI. This CDR3 has 14 amino acids. Trimming shortened V by 2 bases and J by 4 bases, and 10 bases separated the two germline ends. This CDR3 reads CASSELDRADTQYF. For the CDR3, the DNA is TGTGCCAGCAGTGAATTAGATCGCGCAGATACGCAGTATTTT.

The V and J genes are TRBV5-8 and TRBJ1-2; D unresolved. This CDR3 contains 16 residues. Trimming shortened V by 0 bases and J by 4 bases, and 16 bases separated the two germline ends. From germline, CDR1 is SGHTS and CDR2 YDEGEE. CDR3 sequence reads: CASSLVGPGRGYGYTF. CDR3 nucleotide sequence: TGTGCCAGCAGCTTGGTAGGTCCCGGGAGAGGCTATGGCTACACCTTC.

This clone has only one observation. The V and J genes are TRBV28 and TRBJ2-1, with 8 positions matching TRBD1. The CDR3 spans 15 residues. V dropped 3 bases and J dropped 5; count of bases not matched to a gene: 6. CDR1 MDHEN and CDR2 SYDVKM come from the germline V gene. The CDR3 coding sequence is TGTGCCAGCAGTTTCCGGACAGGGAATAACAATGAGCAGTTCTTC. Protein sequence: CASSFRTGNNNEQFF.

The chain joins TRBV6-5 to TRBJ2-2; D is possibly TRBD2 (7 bases). The V gene's germline CDR1 is MNHEY and CDR2 SVGAGI. Between the trimmed V and J ends, which lost 7 bases and 4 bases, there was a span of 16 bases. The CDR3 runs 15 residues. CDR3 nucleotide sequence: TGTGCCAGCAACCGCCTGGGGGGGCGCACCGGGGAGCTGTTTTTT. Translating gives CASNRLGGRTGELFF.

The chain recombines TRBV18 with TRBJ1-2; 7 bases map to TRBD1. The CDR3 loop spans 15 amino acids. With V trimmed by 3 bases and J by 2 bases, 6 bases remained unmatched. Germline loops: CDR1 KGHSH, CDR2 LQKENI. The CDR3 DNA reads TGTGCCAGCTCACCGACGACAGGGACAAACTATGGCTACACCTTC. Amino acid sequence: CASSPTTGTNYGYTF.

This clone was counted a few times. Written as DNA, the CDR3 is TGCGCCAGCAGTCAATCAGCGGGGGATGTGGCTTTCTTT. Its translation: CASSQSAGDVAFF. J is TRBJ1-1 and V is TRBV23-1, with D perhaps TRBD1 (5 bases). TRBV23-1 is designated an ORF whose function remains uncertain. This CDR3 is 13 amino acids long. The V gene lost 0 bases and the J gene lost 11 bases, with 13 bases spanning the gap.

The chain has TRBV10-3 and TRBJ2-7; 7 bases line up with TRBD2. The CDR3 is 13 amino acids. With 7 bases clipped from V and 6 bases from J, the junction kept 9 bases outside the gene matches. Looked up from germline, CDR1 is ENHRY and CDR2 is SYGVKD. CDR3: CAINQGGDSEQYF. Here the CDR3 DNA reads TGTGCCATCAATCAGGGAGGGGATAGCGAGCAGTACTTC.

The chain is built from TRBV5-1 and TRBJ2-5; weak D call: TRBD2 (6 bases). Trimming took off 3 bases at V and 2 bases at J, with 17 bases between the two ends. The CDR3 has 16 amino acids. CDR1 SGHRS and CDR2 YFSETQ come from the germline V gene. Here the CDR3 reads CASSSPSDPVQETQYF. CDR3 in DNA: TGCGCCAGCAGCTCCCCTAGCGACCCGGTTCAAGAGACCCAGTACTTC.

The CDR3 protein is CASSFTGKTEAFF. For the CDR3, the DNA is TGTGCCAGTAGTTTCACAGGGAAGACTGAAGCTTTCTTT. The chain combines TRBV19 with TRBJ1-1; possible D gene TRBD1, 6 bases. Germline V gives CDR1 LNHDA, CDR2 SQIVND (reference sequence). V was clipped by 5 bases and J by 5 bases, with 12 bases between them. The CDR3 extends over 13 amino acids.

The chain links TRBV12-5 to TRBJ2-3; D might be TRBD1 (6 bases). The CDR3 extends over 17 amino acids. V was shortened by 0 bases and J by 3 bases, with 16 bases between the two germline ends. Germline V CDR1 and CDR2: LGHNT, FRNRAP. CDR3 DNA sequence: TGTGCTAGTGGTTTGGTACGGTCAGGGGCTGTGACAGATACGCAGTATTTT. This translates into CASGLVRSGAVTDTQYF.

The chain is built from TRBV27 and TRBJ2-7, with 7 nucleotides matching TRBD2. V trimming: 3 bases; J trimming: 3 bases; junction bases outside the gene matches: 5. This CDR3 has 14 amino acids. Germline values: CDR1 MNHEY, CDR2 SMNVEV (reference sequence). The CDR3 region is CASSLAGESYEQYF. CDR3 bases: TGTGCCAGCAGTTTGGCGGGGGAGAGCTACGAGCAGTACTTC.

This clone was observed a few times. The chain employs TRBV5-1 and TRBJ2-1; 11 bases are shared with TRBD1. This CDR3 region has 15 residues. Trimming took 4 bases from V and 6 from J; bases not matched to a gene: 6. Per germline, CDR1 SGHRS and CDR2 YFSETQ. This chain's CDR3 is CASSPRTGGLNEQFF. The DNA for the CDR3 is TGCGCCAGCAGCCCGAGGACAGGGGGCCTCAATGAGCAGTTCTTC.

The chain recombines TRBV6-5 with TRBJ1-2; D perhaps matches TRBD1 (5 bases). The CDR3 totals 11 residues. The germline V gene has CDR1 MNHEY and CDR2 SVGAGI. The V and J ends lost 6 bases and 13 bases respectively, with 15 bases between them. The CDR3 here is CASRDGQGCTF. The CDR3 DNA follows: TGTGCCAGCAGGGACGGACAAGGATGCACCTTC.

This clone has only a few counts. The chain couples TRBV5-1 to TRBJ1-6; 10 bases fit TRBD1. The junction had 4 bases not matched to a gene; V was cut back by 4 bases and J by 9 bases. CDR3 size: 14 residues. The V gene's germline CDR1 is SGHRS and CDR2 YFSETQ. The CDR3, as DNA: TGCGCCAGCAGCATGGGACAGGGGATTTCACCCCTCCACTTT. Its protein is CASSMGQGISPLHF.